In its sample, the clone carrying this T cell receptor (beta chain) was seen a few times. The data originate from a study of T-cell memory formation after mild COVID-19. Study background: Largely, the TCR clusters proved donor specific.

TCR alpha and TCR beta cDNA libraries carrying sample barcodes and UMIs were produced by 5'RACE using constant-segment primers. MiXCR, run by TCRdb on the 5' RACE reads, gives a single entry per CDR3 protein. The data contain 200,000 or so distinct CDR3 sequences, roughly 17% of them singletons. Trimming stripped 3 bases from V and 7 bases from J, with 11 bases between. CDR1 is SGHTA and CDR2 is FQGNSA in the germline V gene. The CDR3 runs to 13 residues. This chain connects TRBV7-2 to TRBJ2-3, with D possibly matching TRBD1 (6 bases). The source is an adult woman who had mild COVID-19 (a few samples of this study predate the infection). Cell type and time point are not known. Specimen: PBMCs or a T cell subset sorted from them (not recorded which). The CDR3 is CASSFTRGYTQYF. CDR3 DNA: TGTGCCAGCAGCTTCACCAGGGGATATACGCAGTATTTT.